This T cell receptor (beta chain) was recorded in a study of regulatory T cells in long-lasting Graves disease. Construction of TCR beta libraries relied on iRepertoire HTBI primers and on Arm-PCR targeting CDR3 regions. MiXCR, applied by TCRdb to the multiplex PCR reads, yields one record per CDR3 protein. The table shows roughly 400,000 distinct CDR3 sequences, with 15% occurring only once. The V gene end was trimmed by 2 bases and the J gene end by 4 bases; junction bases not matched to a gene: 7. Germline V CDR1 and CDR2: SGHRS, YFSETQ. The CDR3 is made up of 15 amino acids. Time point in this sample: newly diagnosed GD, antithyroid drugs for less than 3 months. PBMC RNA was the source of the TCR library. About this clonotype: Its antigen is unidentified. Here the CDR3 omits its conserved ending phenylalanine or tryptophan, so a read error is the likely source.

The study's findings and limits: Sample size, which was small, may have reduced accuracy.

The same data also contributed to another study, on T cells in Graves' hyperthyroidism and ophthalmopathy.

The V gene is TRBV5-1, the J gene TRBJ2-7; 9 positions agree with TRBD2. This clonotype was sampled from a woman aged 40 to 50 with Graves disease. The specimen was peripheral blood mononuclear cells (PBMCs), collected at new diagnosis, from a patient treated with antithyroid drugs. Here the CDR3 DNA reads TGCGCCAGCAGCTTCGGGGCTAGCGGGGAGTACGAGCAGTACTTG. Translating it yields CASSFGASGEYEQYL.